The 29 T cell receptor beta chains below were found in one sample sequenced in a study of blood T cell repertoires in COVID-19. Clones were read by immunoSEQ multiplex PCR, and TCRdb kept only the in-frame ones, dropping some. The sample gives some 200,000 clones, about 83% of which show up once; 4.8% is in the top ten. The material sequenced was PBMCs or T cells enriched from blood (not recorded which). The receptors stem from a woman aged 45-65 years who had been exposed to COVID-19.

The V and J genes are TRBV12-5 and TRBJ1-1; D not certain. V lost 5 bases to trimming and J lost 1 base, with 11 bases between them. Looked up from germline, CDR1 is LGHNT and CDR2 is FRNRAP. The CDR3 contains 14 residues. CDR3: CASGAQRGNTEAFF. The CDR3 nucleotides are TGTGCTAGTGGTGCCCAGCGTGGGAACACTGAAGCTTTCTTT.

This chain uses TRBV19 with TRBJ1-1; D might be TRBD1 (5 bases). CDR3 length: 14 amino acids. Trimming took 4 bases from V and 5 from J, leaving 14 bases between them. Germline V gene sequence: CDR1 LNHDA, CDR2 SQIVND (reference sequence). CDR3 loop: CASSTSTVSTEAFF. The CDR3 DNA is TGTGCCAGTAGTACGTCGACAGTTAGTACTGAAGCTTTCTTT.

The chain employs TRBV30 and TRBJ2-3; TRBD1 might be the D (5 bases). The germline gives CDR1 GTSNPN, CDR2 SVGIG (reference sequence). The CDR3 runs 14 residues. The V end lost 4 bases, the J end lost 4 bases, and 15 bases lay between the germline ends. CDR3 in amino acids: CAWIRIEGADTQYF. The DNA of the CDR3 is TGTGCCTGGATAAGGATCGAAGGGGCAGATACGCAGTATTTT.

This sequence joins TRBV10-2 and TRBJ2-7; TRBD2 matches 8 bases. CDR3 length: 15 residues. Trimming took 8 bases from V and 4 from J; bases not matched to a gene: 13. Germline V gene data show CDR1 as WSHSY and CDR2 as SAAADI. In DNA form, the CDR3 reads TGCGCCAGCGCCAATGGAGCGGGGGAGCCTTACGAGCAGTACTTC. Translation: CASANGAGEPYEQYF.

Worth noting for this clone: The sample has other DNA sequences that encode this CDR3 too. The V and J genes are TRBV6-5 and TRBJ1-1, with a possible D match to TRBD1 (5 bases). Germline V gives CDR1 MNHEY, CDR2 SVGAGI. The CDR3 is 15 residues long. Trimming pared 0 bases from V and 2 bases from J, leaving 10 bases between. As DNA, the CDR3 is TGTGCCAGCAGTTACTCGACAGCCAGCAACACTGAAGCTTTCTTT. The encoded protein is CASSYSTASNTEAFF.

The CDR3 protein is CASSTPGGSYNEQFF. The CDR3 nucleotides are TGTGCCAGCAGCACTCCGGGAGGCTCCTACAATGAGCAGTTCTTC. V is TRBV7-2 and J is TRBJ2-1; 7 nucleotides align to TRBD2. With V trimmed by 5 bases and J by 0 bases, 4 bases remained unmatched. Germline V lookup: CDR1 SGHTA, CDR2 FQGNSA. This CDR3 is 15 amino acids long. The full variable domain, with the rest looked up from reference TRBV7-2 and TRBJ2-1, is GAGVSQSPSNKVTEKGKDVELRCDPISGHTALYWYRQSLGQGLEFLIYFQGNSAPDKSGLPSDRFSAERTGGSVSTLTIQRTQQEDSAVYLCASSTPGGSYNEQFFGPGTRLTVL.

The V call is TRBV18, the J call TRBJ2-6; D is unclear. With 3 bases removed from V and 0 bases from J, the gap between germline ends came to 9 bases. Germline V lookup: CDR1 KGHSH, CDR2 LQKENI. The CDR3 contains 16 residues. The CDR3 reads CASSPDRSSGANVLTF. CDR3 bases: TGTGCCAGCTCACCCGATCGGAGCTCTGGGGCCAACGTCCTGACTTTC.

This chain links TRBV7-9 with TRBJ2-2; TRBD1 aligns across 7 bases. The germline CDR1 and CDR2 sequences are SEHNR and FQNEAQ (reference sequence). The CDR3 extends over 16 amino acids. The J segment lost 1 base and the V segment lost 1 base, leaving 3 bases of the junction unmatched. The CDR3 DNA is TGTGCCAGCAGCTTAGGACAGGGCTTGAACACCGGGGAGCTGTTTTTT. This encodes CASSLGQGLNTGELFF.

This clone was recorded a few times. Additional DNA sequences in this sample encode the identical CDR3. The chain employs TRBV5-6 and TRBJ1-1, with TRBD1 identical over 8 bases. CDR1 is SGHDT, CDR2 YYEEEE, per germline. The V segment lost 2 bases and the J segment 4 bases; nucleotides outside the gene matches: 4. The CDR3 has 14 residues. The DNA for the CDR3 is TGTGCCAGCAGCTTCGGACAGGGAGGCACTGAAGCTTTCTTT. The encoded protein is CASSFGQGGTEAFF. The full variable domain, rest sourced from reference TRBV5-6 and TRBJ1-1, is DAGVTQSPTHLIKTRGQQVTLRCSPKSGHDTVSWYQQALGQGPQFIFQYYEEEERQRGNFPDRFSGHQFPNYSSELNVNALLLGDSALYLCASSFGQGGTEAFFGQGTRLTVV.

The chain has TRBV7-6 and TRBJ2-3; D gene unclear. V lost 5 bases to trimming and J lost 3 bases, with 15 bases between them. Germline-derived CDR1 and CDR2 are SGHVS and FNYEAQ. The CDR3 spans 15 residues. The CDR3 region is CASSGRLGTTDTQYF. The CDR3 DNA is TGTGCCAGCAGCGGCCGACTGGGTACTACAGATACGCAGTATTTT.

This clone was seen more than once but under ten times. The gene calls are TRBV2 and TRBJ1-3, with D possibly being TRBD1 (6 bases). The CDR3 spans 15 residues. From germline, CDR1 is SNHLY and CDR2 FYNNEI. V was shortened by 8 bases and J by 2 bases, with 16 bases between the two germline ends. DNA of the CDR3: TGTGCCAGCTCAGGAACAGGGTTTACTGGAAACACCATATATTTT. The encoded protein is CASSGTGFTGNTIYF.

This clone has just one count. The genes are TRBV15 and TRBJ2-1; the D gene is possibly TRBD2 (7 bases). Germline V lookup: CDR1 LNHNV, CDR2 YYDKDF (reference sequence). There are 16 residues in the CDR3. V was clipped by 0 bases and J by 3 bases, with 12 bases between them. The CDR3 nucleotides read TGTGCCACCAGCAGAGAGAAGGGGGGGCTCTACAATGAGCAGTTCTTC. Its protein is CATSREKGGLYNEQFF.

The chain employs TRBV27 and TRBJ2-7; weak D call: TRBD1 (5 bases). Germline V gene lookup returns CDR1 MNHEY and CDR2 SMNVEV (reference sequence). Trimming took off 6 bases at V and 0 bases at J, with 12 bases between the two ends. CDR3 length: 14 residues. For the CDR3, the DNA is TGTGCCAGCAGCCCGACAGCCCGCTCCTACGAGCAGTACTTC. Protein: CASSPTARSYEQYF.

The V gene is TRBV7-6, the J gene TRBJ2-5, with TRBD1 matching 8 bases. Germline V gene data show CDR1 as SGHVS and CDR2 as FNYEAQ. The CDR3 runs 16 residues. The ends lost 1 base at V and 0 bases at J; junction bases unmatched: 4. The CDR3, as DNA: TGTGCCAGCAGCTTAGGCTGGGGACAGGACCAAGAGACCCAGTACTTC. It yields the protein CASSLGWGQDQETQYF.

The chain combines TRBV7-8 with TRBJ2-5, with 7 bases that match TRBD1. The junction had 6 bases not matched to a gene; V was cut back by 5 bases and J by 3 bases. This CDR3 has 14 residues. Germline CDR1 reads SGHVS; CDR2 reads FQNEAQ. The CDR3: CASSLRDSEETQYF. As DNA, the CDR3 is TGTGCCAGCAGCCTCCGGGACAGCGAAGAGACCCAGTACTTC.

A few counts support this clone. The chain recombines TRBV10-1 with TRBJ1-1; tentative D call: TRBD1 (6 bases). Germline-derived CDR1 and CDR2 are WNHNN and SYGVQD (reference sequence). Trimming left V 2 bases short and J 1 base short, with 11 bases between. The CDR3 runs 15 residues. The CDR3 protein is CASSEPGTPNTEAFF. The CDR3 region has the DNA TGCGCCAGCAGTGAGCCCGGGACACCGAACACTGAAGCTTTCTTT.

The gene calls are TRBV18 and TRBJ2-3; possible D gene TRBD2, 6 bases. CDR3 length: 17 residues. Germline lookup yields CDR1 KGHSH and CDR2 LQKENI. V lost 3 bases, J lost 3 bases, and 19 bases lay in between. The CDR3 nucleotides are TGTGCCAGCTCACCCTCCTCTAGGGTAGGGAGGACAGATACGCAGTATTTT. Residues: CASSPSSRVGRTDTQYF.

The chain employs TRBV10-2 and TRBJ1-3; D is uncertain. This CDR3 has 17 residues. CDR1 and CDR2 (germline): WSHSY, SAAADI. The ends were cut back, 0 bases at V and 0 bases at J, with 12 bases in the middle. The CDR3 spells CASSESASISSGNTIYF. The CDR3 nucleotides read TGCGCCAGCAGTGAGTCAGCGTCGATTTCCTCTGGAAACACCATATATTTT.

This rearrangement joins TRBV7-6 to TRBJ2-2, with a tentative D call TRBD2 (6 bases). Germline V gene sequence: CDR1 SGHVS, CDR2 FNYEAQ. The CDR3 has 15 amino acids. The ends were cut back, 4 bases at V and 6 bases at J, with 15 bases in the middle. The CDR3 DNA is TGTGCCAGCAGCTCTACTAGCATCAGGGCCGGGGAGCTGTTTTTT. Translating it yields CASSSTSIRAGELFF. The variable domain in full, with the rest retrieved from reference TRBV7-6 and TRBJ2-2, is GAGVSQSPRYKVTKRGQDVALRCDPISGHVSLYWYRQALGQGPEFLTYFNYEAQQDKSGLPNDRFSAERPEGSISTLTIQRTEQRDSAMYRCASSSTSIRAGELFFGEGSRLTVL.

The chain employs TRBV7-9 and TRBJ1-3; D ambiguous. Germline lookup yields CDR1 SEHNR and CDR2 FQNEAQ (reference sequence). The CDR3 sequence is 12 residues long. V lost 6 bases and J 4 bases, leaving 7 bases between the germline ends. This CDR3 reads CASSDFGNTIYF. The CDR3 DNA reads TGTGCCAGCAGTGACTTCGGAAACACCATATATTTT.

With regard to this clone: In the same sample, other DNA sequences code for this CDR3. The chain couples TRBV11-2 to TRBJ1-1; 8 positions match TRBD1. Germline values: CDR1 SGHAT, CDR2 FQNNGV. After removal of 2 bases from V and 5 bases from J, the junction contained 4 bases not matched to a gene. This CDR3 contains 14 residues. CDR3 nucleotide sequence: TGTGCCAGCAGCTTACAGGGGGCGGGAACTGAAGCTTTCTTT. It yields the protein CASSLQGAGTEAFF. Using reference TRBV11-2 and TRBJ1-1 for the parts outside the CDR3, the full variable domain is EAGVAQSPRYKIIEKRQSVAFWCNPISGHATLYWYQQILGQGPKLLIQFQNNGVVDDSQLPKDRFSAERLKGVDSTLKIQPAKLEDSAVYLCASSLQGAGTEAFFGQGTRLTVV.

This clone showed up just once. V usage is TRBV28 and J usage is TRBJ2-1; TRBD2 matches 14 bases. CDR3 length: 18 residues. The trim removed 6 bases at V and 1 base at J, leaving 8 bases unmatched. Germline V CDR1 and CDR2: MDHEN, SYDVKM. The DNA for the CDR3 is TGTGCCAGCAGACTGGGACTAGCGGGGGCCCCTTCCTACAATGAGCAGTTCTTC. Translation gives CASRLGLAGAPSYNEQFF.

The gene calls are TRBV15 and TRBJ1-2; 10 bases are shared with TRBD1. The ends lost 0 bases at V and 8 bases at J; junction bases unmatched: 9. The CDR3 consists of 16 residues. Germline V lookup: CDR1 LNHNV, CDR2 YYDKDF (reference sequence). In nucleotides, the CDR3 is TGTGCCACCAGCAGAGATTGGGACAGGGGAGGTTTCGGCTACACCTTC. Its translation is CATSRDWDRGGFGYTF.

The chain joins TRBV6-5 to TRBJ1-3; D perhaps matches TRBD1 (5 bases). Trimming took off 7 bases at V and 0 bases at J, with 10 bases between the two ends. Germline loops: CDR1 MNHEY, CDR2 SVGAGI. This CDR3 is built from 14 residues. The CDR3 reads CASIHRPSGNTIYF. CDR3 DNA: TGTGCCAGCATTCACAGGCCCTCTGGAAACACCATATATTTT.

Written as DNA, the CDR3 is TGTGCCAGCAGCATCGGGGGTAACTCCTACAATGAGCAGTTCTTC. It translates to CASSIGGNSYNEQFF. The chain has TRBV5-4 and TRBJ2-1, with a tentative D call TRBD2 (6 bases). The CDR3 totals 15 residues. Germline loops: CDR1 SGHNT, CDR2 YYREEE (reference sequence). Trimming shortened V by 4 bases and J by 0 bases, and 11 bases separated the two germline ends.

This chain links TRBV2 with TRBJ1-2; TRBD1 might be the D (5 bases). Germline CDR1 reads SNHLY; CDR2 reads FYNNEI. This CDR3 has 14 amino acids. Trimming pared 7 bases from V and 4 bases from J, leaving 16 bases between. The CDR3 region is CASTRGGSFYGYTF. The CDR3 coding sequence is TGTGCCAGCACCCGGGGGGGATCATTCTATGGCTACACCTTC. The full variable domain, rest sourced from reference TRBV2 and TRBJ1-2, is EPEVTQTPSHQVTQMGQEVILRCVPISNHLYFYWYRQILGQKVEFLVSFYNNEISEKSEIFDDQFSVERPDGSNFTLKIRSTKLEDSAMYFCASTRGGSFYGYTFGSGTRLTVV.

The chain uses TRBV27 and TRBJ1-4, with TRBD1 matching over 8 bases. CDR1 is MNHEY, CDR2 SMNVEV, per germline (reference sequence). Unmatched junction bases numbered 4, after V lost 6 bases and J lost 4 bases. This CDR3 has 14 amino acids. The CDR3, as DNA: TGTGCCAGCAGAACTGACAGGGGTAATGAAAAACTGTTTTTT. It codes for CASRTDRGNEKLFF.

The rearrangement joins TRBV2 to TRBJ2-2; tentative D call: TRBD1 (5 bases). The CDR3 has 14 residues. Germline CDR1 and CDR2: SNHLY and FYNNEI. Trimming took 2 bases from V and 8 from J, leaving 12 bases between them. The CDR3 protein is CASSERTSGGELFF. In nucleotides, the CDR3 is TGTGCCAGCAGTGAAAGAACCTCAGGGGGGGAGCTGTTTTTT.

V is TRBV2 and J is TRBJ1-2; D not certain. The CDR3 totals 13 residues. V lost 2 bases to trimming and J lost 3 bases, with 7 bases between them. In germline, CDR1 is SNHLY, CDR2 FYNNEI. The CDR3 spells CASSENDYYGYTF. The CDR3 region has the DNA TGTGCCAGCAGTGAAAACGACTACTATGGCTACACCTTC.